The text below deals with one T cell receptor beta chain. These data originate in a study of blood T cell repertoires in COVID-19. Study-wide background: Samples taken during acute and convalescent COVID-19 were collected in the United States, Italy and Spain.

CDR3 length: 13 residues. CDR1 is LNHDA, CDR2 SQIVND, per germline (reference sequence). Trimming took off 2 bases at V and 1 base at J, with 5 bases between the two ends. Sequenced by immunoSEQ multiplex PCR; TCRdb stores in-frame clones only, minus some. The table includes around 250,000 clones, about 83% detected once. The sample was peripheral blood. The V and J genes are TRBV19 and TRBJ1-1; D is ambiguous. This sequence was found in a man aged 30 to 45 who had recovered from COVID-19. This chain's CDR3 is CASSIYWNTEAFF. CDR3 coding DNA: TGTGCCAGTAGTATATACTGGAACACTGAAGCTTTCTTT. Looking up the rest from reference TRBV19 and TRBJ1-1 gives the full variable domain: DGGITQSPKYLFRKEGQNVTLSCEQNLNHDAMYWYRQDPGQGLRLIYYSQIVNDFQKGDIAEGYSVSREKKESFPLTVTSAQKNPTAFYLCASSIYWNTEAFFGQGTRLTVV.